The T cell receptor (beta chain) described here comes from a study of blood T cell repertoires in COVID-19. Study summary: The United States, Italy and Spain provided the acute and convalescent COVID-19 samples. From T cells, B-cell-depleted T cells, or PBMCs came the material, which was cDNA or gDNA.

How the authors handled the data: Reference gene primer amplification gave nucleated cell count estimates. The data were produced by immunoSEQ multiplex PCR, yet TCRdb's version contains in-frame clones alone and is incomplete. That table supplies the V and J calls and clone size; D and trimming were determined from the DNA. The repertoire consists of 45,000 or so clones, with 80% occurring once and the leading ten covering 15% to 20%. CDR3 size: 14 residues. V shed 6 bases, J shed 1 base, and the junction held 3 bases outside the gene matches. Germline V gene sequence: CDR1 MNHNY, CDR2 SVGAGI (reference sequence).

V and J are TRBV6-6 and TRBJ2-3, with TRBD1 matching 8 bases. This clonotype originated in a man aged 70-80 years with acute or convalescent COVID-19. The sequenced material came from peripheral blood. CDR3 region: CASRSDRGTDTQYF. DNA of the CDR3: TGTGCCAGCAGGTCGGACAGGGGCACAGATACGCAGTATTTT.